This TCR beta chain appears in the sequencing data of a study of vaccination and CD4 T cells after COVID-19 (dated by TCRdb to the early 2020s). Concerning the study at large: The convalescent cohort comprised six males and four females, including two Hispanic individuals, seven Caucasians, two Asians and one multiracial person. Participants received two doses of either the Pfizer-BioNTech BNT162b2 vaccine (n=8) or the Moderna mRNA-1273 vaccine (n=2). Post-COVID blood samples were collected from convalescent patients a median of roughly 100 days after diagnosis, with a range of about 30 to 161 days. The time from the second vaccine dose to post-vaccine blood sampling had a median of roughly 79 days and ranged from roughly 12 to 241 days. Overlapping spike peptide pools from SARS-CoV-2 and from the common cold coronaviruses HCoV-NL63, HCoV-OC43 and HCoV-229E were used as culture stimuli. Control cultures received a CEFX viral epitope pool as the positive control, an HIV-1 Nef peptide pool as the negative control, or no peptide. In approximately ten COVID-19 convalescent patients and a few infection-naive healthy vaccine recipients, the spike-specific CD4+ TCR repertoire before mRNA vaccination was compared with the repertoire after mRNA vaccination. At the TCR clonotype level, an earlier paper using these donors assessed memory CD4+ T cell crossreactivity between SARS-CoV-2 and common cold coronavirus spike proteins.

This clonotype was counted once. What this receptor recognizes is not known. Qualities for individual bases were not recorded, and no much larger clone is one base off. One read yields weak evidence. Ends trimmed: V by 4 bases, J by 7 bases; bases unmatched to a gene: 10. Looking up the germline V gene yields CDR1 SGHVS and CDR2 FQNEAQ. The CDR3 spans 16 residues, from the cysteine through the phenylalanine. The CDR3 DNA has 48 bases and is translated from base 1. Here is what the overall study found, with its caveats: The median number of SARS-CoV-2-reactive clonotypes rose from about 19 after infection to a few dozen after vaccination, but the change was not significant. Among convalescent patients, a median around 89% of the SARS-CoV-2-reactive clones seen after vaccination appeared only after vaccination, which suggests priming specific to the vaccine. The study included relatively few convalescent patients and did not analyze early timepoints after natural infection. Nearly all vaccine-specific clones in convalescent patients (304 of 307) were mono-reactive for SARS-CoV-2 spike rather than cross-reactive with common cold coronaviruses.

The treatment or condition label of this sample denotes: approximately 9-day PBMC culture with coronavirus spike peptide pools or control peptides (ViraFEST assay). CD4+ T cells from unexposed donors were collected before the COVID-19 pandemic (2011-2018). The ViraFEST assay was used in the study, in which antigen-specific T cells were expanded with peptide pools and expanded clonotypes were subsequently identified by TCR sequencing. PBMCs were cultured at around 2 million per well in IMDM supplemented with 5% human AB serum and 9 to 10 IU/ml IL-2, with 10 ug/ml peptide pools added. On days 3 and 7, half of the culture medium was replaced with fresh IL-2-containing medium. After approximately 11 days of culture, CD4+ T cells were isolated by negative selection with the EasySep CD4+ T cell isolation kit. As cell numbers permitted, CD4+ T cells from unexposed donors were tested for reactivity to SARS-CoV-2 S and N and to four common cold coronavirus spike pools. Ficoll-Paque Plus gradient centrifugation was used to isolate PBMCs from whole blood, and the isolated PBMCs were then either used fresh or cryopreserved at -140C. Triplicate wells were generally used for each culture condition. The leukapheresis product used for the unexposed donors was purchased from a commercial source.

The library was produced with PCR. DNA from cultured CD4+ T cells was subjected to TCR sequencing with the Oncomine TCR Beta short-read assay at the Johns Hopkins FTIC core. The QIAamp micro DNA kit was used to extract genomic DNA from the cultured CD4+ T cells. Oncomine TCR Beta libraries made from cultured CD4+ T cells were pooled using unique dual indexes and sequenced on an Illumina iSeq 100. Regarding the original processing steps: Non-productive sequences were removed, and CDR3s that did not start with C, did not end with F or W, or were shorter than 7 amino acids were discarded. Antigen-specific clonotypes were identified using the MANAFEST web application through comparison of peptide-stimulated wells with reference and other culture wells. Positive clones required FDR below 0.05, an odds ratio above 5, and productive frequency above 0.1% in at least two of three replicate wells. Clonotypes that were significantly expanded in both SARS-CoV-2 spike wells and at least one common cold coronavirus spike condition were defined as cross-reactive. CDR3 homology was assessed with Levenshtein distances (stringdist) and unrooted phylogenetic trees (ape) in R version 3.6.1. TCRdb took the public reads, trimmed them with fastp at Q25, ran MiXCR for clone calling and kept in-frame beta chains. Each CDR3 protein appears once, grouped with its most common genes and DNA. TCRdb's processing, not the authors', yielded these V and J calls. The sample table contains roughly 6,600 distinct CDR3 sequences; only one count was recorded for under 65% of them. Roughly 44% of the sample is taken by the ten largest.

The clonotype was recovered from a human donor in good health. The sequence is built from TRBV7-8 and TRBJ2-1; a stretch of 10 junction bases matches TRBD2. Sequenced: CD4+ T cells from blood, cultured in vitro. The sequenced DNA: TGTGCCAGCAGCTCTTTCCCGGGACTAGCGCCTAATGAGCAGTTCTTC. This encodes CASSSFPGLAPNEQFF.